Each of the 2 T cell receptor beta chains below was sequenced from the same sample in a study of vaccination effects on CD4 cells after COVID-19. Profiling relied on immunoSEQ multiplex PCR, and the TCRdb table lists in-frame clones only, not all of them. Found here are 55,000 to 70,000 clones, roughly 79% of them singletons; the top ten hold roughly 2.4%. Their antigen targets remain unknown. With the ViraFEST assay, the study expanded antigen-specific CD4+ T cells using viral peptide pools, then sequenced them. CD4+ T cell isolation took place after 10 days of culture. Sequenced material: CD4+ T cells from PBMCs cultured with HCoV-229E spike peptides, taken before COVID-19 vaccination. Every receptor here comes from a human donor who received a COVID-19 vaccine.

The chain combines TRBV7-2 with TRBJ1-4; D might be TRBD1 (6 bases). The ends were cut back, 1 base at V and 7 bases at J, with 16 bases in the middle. The CDR3 sequence is 16 residues long. The germline gives CDR1 SGHTA, CDR2 FQGNSA. The CDR3 sequence is CASSLEGLGGVEKLFF. CDR3 coding DNA: TGTGCCAGCAGCTTAGAAGGATTAGGGGGTGTTGAAAAACTGTTTTTT.

CDR3 in DNA: TGTGCCAGCAGCTTGGGAAGTTTCACAGATACGCAGTATTTT. Translation gives CASSLGSFTDTQYF. The V call is TRBV14, the J call TRBJ2-3; no clear D. The CDR3 is 14 residues long. The V gene lost 5 bases and the J gene lost 2 bases, with 11 bases spanning the gap. The germline V gene has CDR1 SGHDN and CDR2 FVKESK. The full variable domain, in which reference TRBV14 and TRBJ2-3 provide the parts outside the CDR3, is EAGVTQFPSHSVIEKGQTVTLRCDPISGHDNLYWYRRVMGKEIKFLLHFVKESKQDESGMPNNRFLAERTGGTYSTLKVQPAELEDSGVYFCASSLGSFTDTQYFGPGTRLTVL.